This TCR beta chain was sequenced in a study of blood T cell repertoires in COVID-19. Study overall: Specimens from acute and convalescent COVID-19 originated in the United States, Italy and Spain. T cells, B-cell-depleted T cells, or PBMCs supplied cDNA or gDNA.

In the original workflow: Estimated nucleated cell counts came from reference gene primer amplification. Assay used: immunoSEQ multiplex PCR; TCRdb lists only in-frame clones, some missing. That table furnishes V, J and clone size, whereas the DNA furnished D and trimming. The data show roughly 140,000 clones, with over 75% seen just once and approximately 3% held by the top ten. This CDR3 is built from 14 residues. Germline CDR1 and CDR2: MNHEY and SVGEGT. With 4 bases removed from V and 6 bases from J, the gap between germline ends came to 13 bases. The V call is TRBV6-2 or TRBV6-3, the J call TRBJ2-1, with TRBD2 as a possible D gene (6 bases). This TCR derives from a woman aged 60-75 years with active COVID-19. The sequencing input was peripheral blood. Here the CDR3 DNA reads TGTGCCAGCAGTTCGGGACTTCCCCCCAATGAGCAGTTCTTC. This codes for CASSSGLPPNEQFF.